These T cell receptor beta chains were read from a single sample in a study of T cell repertoires in cytomegalovirus infection. TCRdb recomputed calls from the reads with MiXCR, one row per CDR3 protein. The table lists 300,000 to 400,000 distinct CDR3 sequences, approximately 9.5% of them singletons. The sample comprised PBMCs. These receptors originate from a human donor in good health (CMV status not recorded). Some clones in this sample may be carry-over from other donors' samples. Both conserved end residues are part of each CDR3. The D gene is left open where the match is weak. A clone size is listed for some rows: how often the clone was seen (once, few, many), or a class if it is expanded.

CSADDRNNEKLFF	TGCAGTGCTGACGACAGGAATAATGAAAAACTGTTTTTT	TRBV20-1	TRBJ1-4	-	-
CANVHGRTGGFNQPQHF	TGCGCCAACGTCCACGGGCGGACAGGGGGGTTCAATCAGCCCCAGCATTTT	TRBV10-1	TRBJ1-5	TRBD1	-
CASSRDSSTDTQYF	TGTGCCAGCAGCCGGGACAGTAGCACAGATACGCAGTATTTT	TRBV2	TRBJ2-3	TRBD1	many
CASSSSSGGFSYNEQFF	TGTGCCAGTAGTTCCTCTAGCGGGGGGTTCTCCTACAATGAGCAGTTCTTC	TRBV19	TRBJ2-1	TRBD2	many
CASSLWTSGGISTGELFF	TGTGCCAGCAGTTTGTGGACTAGCGGGGGAATTAGCACCGGGGAGCTGTTTTTT	TRBV28	TRBJ2-2	TRBD2	-
CASNSLPTKTGGTETQYF	TGTGCCAGCAACTCGCTACCAACAAAGACAGGGGGTACAGAGACCCAGTACTTC	TRBV5-6	TRBJ2-5	TRBD1	-
CASSIKGRQFTEAFF	TGTGCCAGTAGTATAAAGGGCCGACAGTTCACTGAAGCTTTCTTT	TRBV19	TRBJ1-1	-	-
CASNSGTDTQYF	TGTGCCAGCAATTCCGGCACAGATACGCAGTATTTT	TRBV7-9	TRBJ2-3	-	many
CASTRGGQETQYF	TGTGCCAGCACTCGGGGGGGTCAAGAGACCCAGTACTTC	TRBV7-2	TRBJ2-5	TRBD2	few
CASSSTSGRTYNEQFF	TGTGCCAGCAGTTCGACTAGCGGGAGGACGTACAATGAGCAGTTCTTC	TRBV6-6	TRBJ2-1	TRBD2	few
CASSLASSYTDTQYF	TGTGCCAGCAGCTTAGCGTCTAGCTACACAGATACGCAGTATTTT	TRBV7-2	TRBJ2-3	-	many
CASSYSPGQASNQPQHF	TGTGCCAGCAGTTACTCCCCGGGGCAGGCCTCCAATCAGCCCCAGCATTTT	TRBV6-2/TRBV6-3	TRBJ1-5	-	many
CAISRADTQYF	TGTGCCATCAGTCGAGCAGATACGCAGTATTTT	TRBV10-3	TRBJ2-3	-	few
CASSNQGRTQHF	TGTGCCAGTAGCAACCAGGGCCGGACCCAGCATTTT	TRBV19	TRBJ1-5	-	-
CSARPNRQGEKLFF	TGCAGTGCTAGACCCAACAGACAGGGAGAAAAACTGTTTTTT	TRBV20-1	TRBJ1-4	TRBD1	many
CASSGLAGTQETQYF	TGTGCCAGCAGCGGACTAGCGGGGACCCAAGAGACCCAGTACTTC	TRBV5-6	TRBJ2-5	TRBD2	many
CATSRLRTGGADTQYF	TGTGCCACCAGCAGACTACGGACGGGAGGCGCAGATACGCAGTATTTT	TRBV15	TRBJ2-3	TRBD2	-
CASSLGATSVPSYNEQFF	TGTGCCAGCAGCTTAGGAGCCACTAGCGTACCATCCTACAATGAGCAGTTCTTC	TRBV11-2	TRBJ2-1	TRBD2	many
CASSQMDLDTEAFF	TGTGCCAGCAGCCAAATGGACCTGGACACTGAAGCTTTCTTT	TRBV4-2	TRBJ1-1	-	few
CSARDVQGTDTQYF	TGCAGTGCTAGAGATGTTCAGGGCACAGATACGCAGTATTTT	TRBV20-1	TRBJ2-3	-	-
CASITIAGSNNEQFF	TGTGCCAGCATTACCATCGCGGGGAGCAACAATGAGCAGTTCTTC	TRBV28	TRBJ2-1	-	-
CSARTVNQPQHF	TGCAGTGCCAGGACAGTTAATCAGCCCCAGCATTTT	TRBV20-1	TRBJ1-5	-	-
CASSHRGSGLAGTEAFF	TGCGCCAGCAGCCACAGAGGCTCCGGTCTGGCGGGCACTGAAGCTTTCTTT	TRBV4-3	TRBJ1-1	-	few
CASTLRLVAGQPQTLEKLFF	TGTGCCAGCACCCTCCGATTAGTGGCAGGACAGCCTCAGACGCTTGAAAAACTGTTTTTT	TRBV6-6	TRBJ1-4	-	few
CSARVRTISNQPQHF	TGCAGTGCTAGAGTACGGACTATTAGCAATCAGCCCCAGCATTTT	TRBV20-1	TRBJ1-5	-	-
CACSETYEQYF	TGTGCCTGCTCTGAGACCTACGAGCAGTACTTC	TRBV30	TRBJ2-7	-	once
CASSPEGGGFGYTF	TGTGCCAGCAGCCCGGAGGGGGGCGGTTTTGGGTACACCTTC	TRBV11-2	TRBJ1-2	-	-
CASSLVLGTQYF	TGTGCCAGCAGCTTAGTTTTAGGGACCCAGTACTTC	TRBV7-2	TRBJ2-5	-	many
CASSHGPTYEQYF	TGTGCCAGCAGCCACGGCCCTACCTACGAGCAGTACTTC	TRBV5-6	TRBJ2-7	-	-
CASSFGTNTEAFF	TGTGCCAGCAGCTTTGGGACTAACACTGAAGCTTTCTTT	TRBV7-2	TRBJ1-1	-	many
CASSSTTTNEKLFF	TGCGCCAGCAGCTCGACCACAACTAATGAAAAACTGTTTTTT	TRBV5-1	TRBJ1-4	-	many
CASSTRGRITGELFF	TGTGCCAGTAGTACCAGGGGAAGAATCACCGGGGAGCTGTTTTTT	TRBV19	TRBJ2-2	-	few
CASSRRDTSYNEQFF	TGTGCCAGCAGCCGTCGGGACACCTCGTACAATGAGCAGTTCTTC	TRBV6-2/TRBV6-3	TRBJ2-1	-	many
CASSSPRSQPNYGYTF	TGTGCCAGCAGTTCTCCACGGTCGCAGCCCAACTATGGCTACACCTTC	TRBV6-5	TRBJ1-2	-	-
CASRPWDGTEAFF	TGTGCCAGCAGGCCCTGGGACGGGACTGAAGCTTTCTTT	TRBV27	TRBJ1-1	-	-
CASSLGAAETQYF	TGTGCCAGCAGCTTAGGGGCGGCAGAGACCCAGTACTTC	TRBV7-2	TRBJ2-5	-	many
CASSPSMGRTQYF	TGTGCCAGCAGCCCCTCCATGGGTAGGACTCAGTACTTC	TRBV3-1	TRBJ2-5	-	-
CASSIVTGGTDTQYF	TGTGCCAGTAGTATAGTCACAGGGGGAACGGATACGCAGTATTTT	TRBV19	TRBJ2-3	TRBD1	few